The 18 T cell receptor delta chains reported below all come from one sample, sequenced in a study of gamma-delta T cells after stem cell transplantation. TCRdb called clones from the RT-PCR reads again using CATT. The data hold some 16,000 delta-chain clones, with roughly 9.1% observed a single time. Sequenced material: gamma-delta T cells. These receptors all stem from a human donor. It is not recorded whose cells these are; they may come from a transplant donor.

This clone was recorded a few times. The protein held in TCRdb is that of a much larger clone and does not match this DNA's translation at residue 13, likely because of a read error; the protein shown is translated from the DNA. This rearrangement joins TRDV2 to TRDJ2; D unclear. V shed 1 base and J shed 9 bases, with 23 bases lying between them. Per germline, CDR1 GEAIGNYY and CDR2 EKD. CDR3 length: 17 residues. Written as DNA, the CDR3 is TGTGCCTGTGACACGCTCGGGCGGTCCCCCCAAAAGACACAACTCTTCTTT. It encodes CACDTLGRSPQKTQLFF.

This clone was counted a few times. A far larger clone is one nucleotide away, so this likely arose from a read error. Additional DNA sequences in this sample encode the identical CDR3. This chain joins TRDV2 and TRDJ1; 12 nucleotides match TRDD3. V was pared by 1 base and J by 0 bases, with 20 bases of the junction left unmatched. The V gene's germline CDR1 is GEAIGNYY and CDR2 EKD. The CDR3 is 22 amino acids. The CDR3 region has the DNA TGTGCCTGTGACACTGTGGGAACTGGGGGATACACTCACTCAGAGTACACCGATAAACTCATCTTT. Its translation: CACDTVGTGGYTHSEYTDKLIF.

This clone was counted ten times or more. A much larger clone differs from this one at a single base, so this may be a read error. V is TRDV3 and J is TRDJ1; 7 bases are shared with TRDD3. There are 15 residues in the CDR3. Germline lookup yields CDR1 TVYSNPD and CDR2 GDNSRS (reference sequence). V lost 3 bases, J lost 4 bases, and 14 bases stayed unmatched. The CDR3 reads CALVAGADTGDKLIF. CDR3 bases: TGTGCCTTGGTAGCTGGGGCGGATACGGGCGATAAACTCATCTTT.

On this clone: The amino acid sequence in TCRdb belongs to a much larger clone and departs from this DNA's translation at residue 14, likely a sequencing read error; the sequence shown is translated from the DNA. Different DNA sequences within this sample yield the same CDR3. The chain joins TRDV2 to TRDJ3; TRDD3 aligns across 12 bases. Germline V gene lookup returns CDR1 GEAIGNYY and CDR2 EKD. J gave up 7 bases and V 0 bases, and 15 bases lay outside the gene matches. CDR3 length: 21 residues. The CDR3 bases are TGTGCCTGTGACACCCTTACTGGGGGATACAAGAGCTCCTTCGACACCCGACAGATGTTTTTC. Its translation is CACDTLTGGYKSSFDTRQMFF.

This clone has just a few counts. This likely came from a read error, as a far larger clone is one base away. This sample includes further DNA sequences coding for the same CDR3. The genes are TRDV2 and TRDJ1; 9 positions agree with TRDD3. Germline lookup yields CDR1 GEAIGNYY and CDR2 EKD. The CDR3 runs to 19 residues. The CDR3, as DNA: TGTGCCTGTGACACACTAACTGGGGGAGTTCCATCGTACACCGACAAACTCATCTTT. Residues: CACDTLTGGVPSYTDKLIF.

For this clone: A far larger clone is a single base away, which makes a read error likely. In the same sample, other DNA sequences code for this CDR3. This sequence joins TRDV2 and TRDJ1; 8 nucleotides agree with TRDD3. J gave up 6 bases and V 0 bases, and 26 bases lay outside the gene matches. The germline gives CDR1 GEAIGNYY, CDR2 EKD. This CDR3 contains 21 residues. The DNA for the CDR3 is TGTGCCTGTGACACCGTGCCTACGGGGAAAGTACTGGGGGTCCGTACCTATAAACTCATCTTT. Translating gives CACDTVPTGKVLGVRTYKLIF.

With respect to this clone: At one of its ends the junction is not consistent with the germline gene, which may arise from a read error. The same CDR3 also results from other DNA sequences found in this sample. The chain employs TRDV2 and TRDJ3; 8 nucleotides match TRDD3. CDR3 size: 18 residues. Per germline, CDR1 GEAIGNYY and CDR2 EKD. CDR3 nucleotides: TGTGCCTGTGACGCCGTCCTGGGGGAGCCCTGGTACACCCGACAGATGTTTTTC. Amino acid sequence: CACDAVLGEPWYTRQMFF.

As to this clone: The protein that TCRdb holds for this DNA derives from a much larger clone and differs from the translated DNA at residue 18, which likely indicates a read error; the protein shown here is translated from the DNA. The V gene is TRDV1, the J gene TRDJ1, with unresolved D. The CDR3 consists of 20 residues. CDR1 and CDR2 (germline): TSWWSYY, QGS. The CDR3 region is CALGETATPYLMEGTDKPIF. For the CDR3, the DNA is TGTGCTCTTGGGGAAACCGCTACGCCGTACTTAATGGAGGGCACCGATAAACCCATCTTT.

This clone showed up just a few times. TCRdb's entry gives the protein of a much larger clone, which mismatches this DNA's translation at residue 17, likely from a read error; the protein reported here is translated from the DNA. The chain links TRDV2 to TRDJ1; D perhaps matches TRDD3 (9 bases). The length of the CDR3 is 19 residues. CDR1 is GEAIGNYY, CDR2 EKD, per germline. The CDR3 reads CACDTLLPRLGDNTDKPIF. CDR3 sequence (DNA): TGTGCCTGTGACACCCTCCTTCCTAGATTGGGGGATAATACCGATAAACCCATCTTT.

The chain combines TRDV2 with TRDJ1, with D hard to call. V lost 4 bases, J lost 7 bases, and 30 bases lay in between. This CDR3 spans 18 amino acids. The germline CDR1 and CDR2 sequences are GEAIGNYY and EKD. The CDR3 DNA reads as TGTGCCTGTGAACCTGCCTCCTTGCCAGTGTCTACCGTCCCTAAACTCATCTTT. It encodes CACEPASLPVSTVPKLIF.

The CDR3 spells CACDTIPTRTGVADKLIF. The DNA for the CDR3 is TGTGCCTGTGACACGATTCCTACTAGGACTGGGGTCGCCGATAAACTCATCTTT. This chain connects TRDV2 to TRDJ1; D might be TRDD2 or TRDD3, each matching 7 bases. This CDR3 contains 18 residues. V was pared by 1 base and J by 3 bases, with 23 bases between. Germline CDR1 reads GEAIGNYY; CDR2 reads EKD.

V usage is TRDV3 and J usage is TRDJ1; D gene unclear. V was clipped by 4 bases and J by 0 bases, with 33 bases between them. Germline CDR1 TVYSNPD, CDR2 GDNSRS (reference sequence). The CDR3 contains 20 residues. CDR3 amino acids: CASYYFAYSRRPLYTDKLIF. The CDR3, as DNA: TGTGCCTCTTACTACTTTGCCTATTCACGCAGGCCGCTGTACACCGATAAACTCATCTTT.

Notes on this clone: For this DNA, TCRdb reports the protein of a much larger clone, which diverges at residue 8, most likely from a read error; the protein presented here is translated directly from the DNA. The chain recombines TRDV3 with TRDJ1; 7 bases match TRDD3. The CDR3 length is 17 residues. The V and J ends lost 0 bases and 0 bases, in that order; junction bases with no gene match: 13. Germline CDR1 and CDR2: TVYSNPD and GDNSRS (reference sequence). CDR3 in amino acids: CAFSDLLRDTNTDKLIF. The CDR3 nucleotides are TGTGCCTTTAGTGACCTACTGAGGGATACCAACACCGATAAACTCATCTTT.

Concerning this clone: Sequence at one end of the junction differs from germline and may be a read error. CDR3 bases: TGTGCTATTGGGGGCTGTAAATATTACCGGTGGGGGGACACGAGAAAACTCATCTTT. This translates into CAIGGCKYYRWGDTRKLIF. The chain is built from TRDV1 and TRDJ1; D perhaps matches TRDD3 (6 bases). This CDR3 has 19 residues. Germline CDR1 and CDR2: TSWWSYY and QGS.

As to this clone: Compared with germline, one end of the junction differs, possibly owing to a read error. The sample holds other DNA sequences that translate to the same CDR3. This chain links TRDV2 with TRDJ1; 11 bases agree with TRDD3. The germline V gene has CDR1 GEAIGNYY and CDR2 EKD. The CDR3 spans 19 residues. The CDR3 DNA reads TGTGCCTGTGACCCCCTAAAGGTGGGGGATACGACCCTACCAGATAACCTCATCTTT. It codes for CACDPLKVGDTTLPDNLIF.

This clone was detected only a few times. The protein given by TCRdb reflects a much larger clone and differs at residue 12 from this DNA's translation, likely from a read error; the protein shown is the DNA's translation. This sequence joins TRDV2 and TRDJ1, with 13 nucleotides matching TRDD3. J was trimmed by 2 bases and V by 3 bases; bases with no gene match: 17. Per germline, CDR1 GEAIGNYY and CDR2 EKD. CDR3 length: 20 residues. This CDR3 reads CACDPLLGDTQGLLTDKLIF. As DNA, the CDR3 is TGTGCCTGTGACCCACTACTGGGGGATACGCAAGGCCTTTTAACCGATAAACTCATCTTT.

This clone was detected many times. A far larger clone is one nucleotide away, so this likely arose from a read error. The sample holds other DNA sequences that translate to the same CDR3. This chain uses TRDV2 with TRDJ1, with a tentative D call TRDD3 (6 bases). Germline values: CDR1 GEAIGNYY, CDR2 EKD. The ends were cut back, 0 bases at V and 2 bases at J, with 12 bases in the middle. This CDR3 region has 15 residues. The CDR3 loop reads CACDTVLGDTDKLIF. The CDR3 DNA reads TGTGCCTGTGACACCGTACTAGGGGATACCGATAAACTCATCTTT.

The sample holds a few counts of this clone. The translation of this DNA and the TCRdb protein of a much larger clone differ at residue 12, probably owing to a read error; the protein shown here is translated from the DNA. The chain carries TRDV1 and TRDJ1; 13 bases line up with TRDD3. Losses at the gene ends were 5 bases for V and 0 bases for J; bases not matched to a gene: 15. The germline V gene has CDR1 TSWWSYY and CDR2 QGS. The CDR3 contains 20 residues. DNA for the CDR3: TGTGCTCTTGGGAATAGCTTCAACTGGGGGATACGGGGGTACACCGATAAACTCATCTTT. Translating gives CALGNSFNWGIRGYTDKLIF.